The rows below give T cell receptor beta chains drawn from one sample of a study of tumor-infiltrating lymphocytes in primary liver carcinoma. TCRdb reprocessed the multiplex PCR reads with MiXCR, giving one entry per CDR3 protein. The table lists about 330,000 distinct CDR3 sequences, about 61% of them singletons, with about 6.1% in the top ten. Sequences were obtained from peripheral blood. These receptors all stem from a man aged 40-55 years with primary liver carcinoma and hepatitis B virus infection. Each CDR3 is given with its conserved first and last residue. The order of the fields is J gene, clone size, V gene, D gene, CDR3 protein, CDR3 DNA. The D gene is left open where the match is weak. The size entry is marked missing in some rows and otherwise reads once, few, many or a size class.

j_call: TRBJ2-3; clone_size: NA; v_call: TRBV25-1; d_call: NA; cdr3_aa: CASTEQGRDTQYF; cdr3_nt: TGTGCCAGCACCGAACAAGGGAGAGATACGCAGTATTTT
j_call: TRBJ2-7; clone_size: few; v_call: TRBV4-2; d_call: TRBD2; cdr3_aa: CASSQGRRLAGGYEQYF; cdr3_nt: TGTGCCAGCAGCCAAGGTCGACGACTAGCGGGAGGTTACGAGCAGTACTTC
j_call: TRBJ2-5; clone_size: NA; v_call: TRBV7-9; d_call: TRBD2; cdr3_aa: CASSSRTSGYRQETQYF; cdr3_nt: TGTGCCAGCAGCTCGAGGACTAGCGGTTACCGGCAAGAGACCCAGTACTTC
j_call: TRBJ2-2; clone_size: NA; v_call: TRBV2; d_call: NA; cdr3_aa: CDGSEGLAWITGELSF; cdr3_nt: TGTGACGGCAGTGAAGGGCTAGCTTGGATCACCGGGGAGCTGTCTTTT
j_call: TRBJ1-1; clone_size: NA; v_call: TRBV28; d_call: NA; cdr3_aa: CASSFLKGLLNTEAFF; cdr3_nt: TGTGCCAGCAGTTTTCTGAAAGGGCTCTTGAACACTGAAGCTTTCTTT
j_call: TRBJ1-1; clone_size: many; v_call: TRBV11-2; d_call: NA; cdr3_aa: CASSRPRMNTEAFF; cdr3_nt: TGTGCCAGCAGCCGCCCTCGAATGAACACTGAAGCTTTCTTT
j_call: TRBJ2-5; clone_size: few; v_call: TRBV10-3; d_call: NA; cdr3_aa: CAISEGGTVEETQYF; cdr3_nt: TGTGCCATCAGTGAAGGCGGGACTGTCGAAGAGACCCAGTACTTC
j_call: TRBJ1-5; clone_size: NA; v_call: TRBV24-1; d_call: NA; cdr3_aa: CTIGLGNQPQHF; cdr3_nt: TGTACCATAGGGTTGGGCAATCAGCCCCAGCATTTT
j_call: TRBJ2-5; clone_size: NA; v_call: TRBV11-2; d_call: NA; cdr3_aa: CASSLASVCEQYF; cdr3_nt: TGTGCCAGCAGCCTCGCTAGCGTCTGTGAGCAGTACTTC
j_call: TRBJ1-2; clone_size: NA; v_call: TRBV12-3/TRBV12-4; d_call: NA; cdr3_aa: CASTPWASGYTF; cdr3_nt: TGTGCCAGCACCCCCTGGGCCAGTGGCTACACCTTC
j_call: TRBJ1-1; clone_size: few; v_call: TRBV6-5; d_call: TRBD1; cdr3_aa: CASSPTGVMNTEAFF; cdr3_nt: TGTGCCAGCAGTCCGACAGGGGTGATGAACACTGAAGCTTTCTTT
j_call: TRBJ2-7; clone_size: few; v_call: TRBV4-1; d_call: NA; cdr3_aa: CASSHDGGSPREQYF; cdr3_nt: TGCGCCAGCAGCCATGACGGCGGGTCCCCTCGGGAGCAGTACTTC
j_call: TRBJ2-7; clone_size: few; v_call: TRBV30; d_call: NA; cdr3_aa: CAWSPGGVPYEQYF; cdr3_nt: TGTGCCTGGAGTCCAGGGGGGGTTCCCTACGAGCAGTACTTC
j_call: TRBJ2-5; clone_size: NA; v_call: TRBV25-1; d_call: TRBD1; cdr3_aa: CASSPQPGQAWWETQYF; cdr3_nt: TGTGCCAGCAGCCCCCAGCCCGGACAGGCCTGGTGGGAGACCCAGTACTTC
j_call: TRBJ1-6; clone_size: once; v_call: TRBV28; d_call: NA; cdr3_aa: CASSPQSGQSPLHF; cdr3_nt: TGTGCCAGCAGTCCCCAATCCGGGCAATCACCCCTCCACTTT
j_call: TRBJ1-6; clone_size: many; v_call: TRBV6-5; d_call: TRBD1; cdr3_aa: CASSYRRQGFYNSPLHF; cdr3_nt: TGTGCCAGCAGTTATAGGAGACAGGGCTTCTATAATTCACCCCTCCACTTT
j_call: TRBJ2-5; clone_size: once; v_call: TRBV7-9; d_call: NA; cdr3_aa: CASSLKDPQKTQYF; cdr3_nt: TGTGCCAGCAGTTTAAAGGACCCCCAAAAGACCCAGTACTTC
j_call: TRBJ2-2; clone_size: NA; v_call: TRBV27; d_call: NA; cdr3_aa: CASSFKQGGTGELFF; cdr3_nt: TGTGCCAGCAGTTTTAAACAGGGCGGCACCGGGGAGCTGTTTTTT
j_call: TRBJ1-1; clone_size: few; v_call: TRBV30; d_call: TRBD1; cdr3_aa: CAWSLGQGGTEAFF; cdr3_nt: TGTGCCTGGAGTTTGGGACAGGGAGGAACTGAAGCTTTCTTT